These 13 T cell receptor beta chains came from one sample sequenced in a study of cytomegalovirus exposure and HLA in healthy donors. The PCR was carried out with 60 Vbeta primers and 13 Jbeta primers. Method: immunoSEQ multiplex PCR; TCRdb's copy keeps in-frame clones and lacks some. The sample data list 90,000 to 120,000 clones. Material: PBMCs. The receptors here all came from a man aged 45-65 years in good health and CMV-seronegative.

V gene TRBV7-3 combines with J gene TRBJ2-3, with 9 bases identical to TRBD1. V was clipped by 6 bases and J by 0 bases; unmatched bases: 4. The CDR3 loop spans 15 amino acids. Germline assignment: CDR1 SGHTA and CDR2 FQGTGA. Written as DNA, the CDR3 is TGTGCCAGCAGTCGACAGGGGGTTAGCACAGATACGCAGTATTTT. Translating it yields CASSRQGVSTDTQYF.

The gene calls are TRBV2 and TRBJ1-1; possible D gene TRBD1, 5 bases. CDR1 is SNHLY and CDR2 is FYNNEI in the germline V gene. Trimming cost V 6 bases and J 5 bases, with 10 bases left between them. The CDR3 contains 12 residues. CDR3 protein: CASRPRVTEAFF. The CDR3 nucleotides read TGTGCCAGCAGACCCAGGGTTACTGAAGCTTTCTTT.

V is TRBV10-3 and J is TRBJ2-5; 8 nucleotides align to TRBD1. CDR1 is ENHRY, CDR2 SYGVKD, per germline. V shed 4 bases, J shed 2 bases, and the junction held 0 bases outside the gene matches. CDR3 length: 13 amino acids. The CDR3 reads CAISGQGQETQYF. The CDR3 DNA reads TGTGCCATCAGTGGACAGGGGCAAGAGACCCAGTACTTC.

The gene calls are TRBV5-1 and TRBJ2-3; 7 nucleotides line up with TRBD2. The CDR3 sequence is 17 residues long. V was clipped by 4 bases and J by 3 bases; unmatched bases: 14. The germline CDR1 and CDR2 sequences are SGHRS and YFSETQ. The CDR3 region is CASSRQASGQRTDTQYF. Written as DNA, the CDR3 is TGCGCCAGCAGCCGGCAGGCTAGCGGCCAACGGACAGATACGCAGTATTTT. Using reference TRBV5-1 and TRBJ2-3 for the parts outside the CDR3, the full variable domain is KAGVTQTPRYLIKTRGQQVTLSCSPISGHRSVSWYQQTPGQGLQFLFEYFSETQRNKGNFPGRFSGRQFSNSRSEMNVSTLELGDSALYLCASSRQASGQRTDTQYFGPGTRLTVL.

This chain joins TRBV11-2 and TRBJ1-6, with a weak D call TRBD1 (6 bases). The CDR3 consists of 13 residues. CDR1 is SGHAT, CDR2 FQNNGV, per germline. V was cut by 2 bases and J by 11 bases, with 10 bases left in between. The CDR3 nucleotides are TGTGCCAGCAGCTTATTCGAGGGGGCACCCCTCCACTTT. Translating gives CASSLFEGAPLHF.

Points on this clone: Additional DNA sequences in this sample encode the identical CDR3. The chain carries TRBV5-1 and TRBJ1-4; no clear D gene. There are 15 residues in the CDR3. Germline V gene sequence: CDR1 SGHRS, CDR2 YFSETQ. V was trimmed by 0 bases and J by 0 bases, leaving 6 bases between them. CDR3: CASSLGGATNEKLFF. Written as DNA, the CDR3 is TGCGCCAGCAGCTTGGGAGGCGCAACTAATGAAAAACTGTTTTTT. Drawing the rest from reference TRBV5-1 and TRBJ1-4, the complete variable domain is KAGVTQTPRYLIKTRGQQVTLSCSPISGHRSVSWYQQTPGQGLQFLFEYFSETQRNKGNFPGRFSGRQFSNSRSEMNVSTLELGDSALYLCASSLGGATNEKLFFGSGTQLSVL.

The rearrangement uses TRBV2 and TRBJ2-7; D possibly corresponds to TRBD1 (6 bases). V was cut by 6 bases and J by 0 bases, with 18 bases left in between. The V gene's germline CDR1 is SNHLY and CDR2 FYNNEI. The length of the CDR3 is 16 residues. The CDR3 loop is CASRRATGKNSYEQYF. CDR3 nucleotides: TGTGCCAGCAGGAGGGCGACAGGCAAAAACTCCTACGAGCAGTACTTC.

The genes are TRBV18 and TRBJ1-5, with no clear D. The V gene's germline CDR1 is KGHSH and CDR2 LQKENI. The CDR3 is made up of 14 amino acids. The V and J ends lost 0 bases and 4 bases respectively, with 7 bases between them. Here the CDR3 DNA reads TGTGCCAGCTCACCACCACTCGTGAATCAGCCCCAGCATTTT. Translated: CASSPPLVNQPQHF.

The chain carries TRBV7-3 and TRBJ2-1, with a weak D call TRBD1 (6 bases). The CDR3 covers 14 residues. Trimming took off 1 base at V and 4 bases at J, with 8 bases between the two ends. Looked up from germline, CDR1 is SGHTA and CDR2 is FQGTGA. CDR3 DNA sequence: TGTGCCAGCAGCTTAAGGGGGCAGTACAATGAGCAGTTCTTC. This encodes CASSLRGQYNEQFF.

The rearrangement uses TRBV9 and TRBJ2-5; TRBD2 matches at 9 bases. Germline assignment: CDR1 SGDLS and CDR2 YYNGEE. There are 14 residues in the CDR3. The J segment lost 3 bases and the V segment lost 4 bases, leaving 4 bases of the junction unmatched. CDR3 sequence reads: CASSSSGRKETQYF. CDR3 nucleotide sequence: TGTGCCAGCAGCTCCAGCGGGAGGAAAGAGACCCAGTACTTC.

The J gene is TRBJ2-7, the V gene TRBV5-6, with D possibly matching TRBD1 (6 bases). Germline V gives CDR1 SGHDT, CDR2 YYEEEE. The germline V and J ends were trimmed by 4 bases and 0 bases, with 11 bases remaining between them. This CDR3 has 14 residues. The CDR3 DNA follows: TGTGCCAGCAGCCGGACAGTAGTCTCCTACGAGCAGTACTTC. This encodes CASSRTVVSYEQYF.

The chain employs TRBV7-2 and TRBJ2-4; TRBD2 matches 11 bases. With 1 base clipped from V and 7 bases from J, the junction kept 6 bases outside the gene matches. This CDR3 is built from 16 residues. Germline CDR1 and CDR2: SGHTA and FQGNSA. CDR3 sequence: CASSLGASGGTNIQYF. In DNA, the CDR3 is TGTGCCAGCAGCTTAGGGGCTAGCGGGGGGACGAACATTCAGTACTTC.

The rearrangement uses TRBV7-2 and TRBJ2-7; the D is unclear. This CDR3 is 16 amino acids long. Germline V gene lookup returns CDR1 SGHTA and CDR2 FQGNSA. With 1 base removed from V and 1 base from J, the gap between germline ends came to 14 bases. CDR3 nucleotides: TGTGCCAGCAGCTTAGTACTGGCTAGTCCTTCCTACGAGCAGTACTTC. Amino acids: CASSLVLASPSYEQYF. Together with reference TRBV7-2 and TRBJ2-7, the CDR3 gives the full variable domain: GAGVSQSPSNKVTEKGKDVELRCDPISGHTALYWYRQSLGQGLEFLIYFQGNSAPDKSGLPSDRFSAERTGGSVSTLTIQRTQQEDSAVYLCASSLVLASPSYEQYFGPGTRLTVT.